The 6 T cell receptor beta chains listed next were all sequenced from one sample in a study of CD4+ T cells in melanoma. Assay: immunoSEQ multiplex PCR; the TCRdb copy retains only in-frame clones and omits some. The table records tens of thousands of clones, approximately 74% of them present only once. The material sequenced was tumor tissue. Every receptor here comes from a human donor with melanoma.

The chain is built from TRBV10-3 and TRBJ2-7; a weak D match, TRBD1 (7 bases). CDR1 and CDR2 (germline): ENHRY, SYGVKD. V lost 10 bases, J lost 1 base, and 29 bases lay in between. The CDR3 has 18 residues. This CDR3 reads CASSYPPSRQGLSYEQYF. The CDR3, as DNA: TGTGCCAGCAGCTACCCTCCCAGCCGACAGGGACTTTCCTACGAGCAGTACTTC.

This sequence joins TRBV6-5 and TRBJ1-6, with D possibly being TRBD1 (5 bases). V was trimmed by 7 bases and J by 2 bases, leaving 12 bases between them. There are 15 residues in the CDR3. Germline CDR1 reads MNHEY; CDR2 reads SVGAGI. The CDR3 sequence is CASKNPRAYNSPLHF. CDR3 DNA sequence: TGTGCCAGCAAAAACCCCAGGGCCTATAATTCACCCCTCCACTTT.

This clone showed up just a few times. V and J are TRBV7-2 and TRBJ2-2; the D call may be TRBD1 or TRBD2 (6 bases each). The V gene lost 5 bases and the J gene lost 7 bases, with 11 bases spanning the gap. The CDR3 covers 13 residues. The V gene's germline CDR1 is SGHTA and CDR2 FQGNSA. The CDR3 DNA is TGTGCCAGCAGCCCCGGGGGCGGCGGGGAGCTGTTTTTT. This gives the protein CASSPGGGGELFF.

The chain carries TRBV7-3 and TRBJ1-2; 8 bases are a match to TRBD1. Trimming took 3 bases from V and 7 from J; bases not matched to a gene: 4. The CDR3 has 13 amino acids. CDR1 and CDR2 (germline): SGHTA, FQGTGA. The CDR3: CASSFDRGGGYTF. The CDR3 nucleotides are TGTGCCAGCAGCTTCGACAGGGGAGGTGGCTACACCTTC. Complete variable domain (other parts from reference TRBV7-3 and TRBJ1-2): GAGVSQTPSNKVTEKGKYVELRCDPISGHTALYWYRQSLGQGPEFLIYFQGTGAADDSGLPNDRFFAVRPEGSVSTLKIQRTERGDSAVYLCASSFDRGGGYTFGSGTRLTVV.

The rearrangement uses TRBV18 and TRBJ2-1, with D uncertain. The CDR3 loop spans 14 amino acids. V dropped 4 bases and J dropped 7 bases, with 14 bases sitting between them. Germline lookup yields CDR1 KGHSH and CDR2 LQKENI. The CDR3 loop is CASSQNRYSNEQFF. In DNA form, the CDR3 reads TGTGCCAGCTCACAGAACAGATACTCTAATGAGCAGTTCTTC.

V and J are TRBV30 and TRBJ1-2; D is undetermined. CDR1 is GTSNPN, CDR2 SVGIG, per germline (reference sequence). V lost 4 bases and J 4 bases, leaving 7 bases between the germline ends. This CDR3 is 11 amino acids long. The CDR3 protein is CAWTAGYGYTF. DNA of the CDR3: TGTGCCTGGACCGCGGGCTATGGCTACACCTTC.